Below, one TCR beta chain is given with its context. Profiled with immunoSEQ multiplex PCR; TCRdb holds only in-frame clones, not every one. The profile covers over 100,000 clones, with 70% to 90% appearing a single time and approximately 2% taken by the ten largest. This CDR3 region has 15 residues. V lost 4 bases and J 0 bases, leaving 13 bases between the germline ends. Germline V gene sequence: CDR1 SGHVS, CDR2 FQNEAQ. The data were obtained in a study of cytotoxic CD8 clonotypes in ibrutinib-treated CLL. The wider study: Among the samples, the mean was roughly 260,000 productive templates and roughly 96,000 productive rearrangements.

This chain joins TRBV7-8 and TRBJ2-7; D may be TRBD2 (5 bases). This TCR was recovered from a human donor with chronic lymphocytic leukemia. Sequencing used PBMCs, obtained after 24 months of ibrutinib treatment. CDR3 DNA: TGTGCCAGCAGCTCCCGCGGACTGAGCTCCTACGAGCAGTACTTC. Residues: CASSSRGLSSYEQYF. Drawing the rest from reference TRBV7-8 and TRBJ2-7, the complete variable domain is GAGVSQSPRYKVAKRGQDVALRCDPISGHVSLFWYQQALGQGPEFLTYFQNEAQLDKSGLPSDRFFAERPEGSVSTLKIQRTQQEDSAVYLCASSSRGLSSYEQYFGPGTRLTVT.